These T cell receptor beta chains were read from a single sample in a study of T-cell reconstitution after alpha-beta-depleted transplantation in children. One entry per CDR3 protein, called by TCRdb with MiXCR from the PCR reads. Of about 980,000 distinct CDR3 sequences in the sample, about 29% were seen once. The material sequenced was PBMCs, mostly from graft donor cells, taken 360 days after TCRalphabeta/CD19-depleted stem cell transplant. The receptor set was obtained from a boy younger than two who had a stem cell transplant for SCID, so the T cells may come from the graft donor. Both conserved end residues are part of each CDR3. A D gene is named only where the DNA matches it firmly. Rows give clone size only sometimes, using once, few, many, or a class for an expanded clone.

TRBV4-1	NA	TRBD2	TRBJ2-1	18	CASSQDGSLSGGYNEQFF	TGCGCCAGCAGCCAAGACGGTAGTCTTAGCGGGGGGTACAATGAGCAGTTCTTC
TRBV10-3	NA	TRBD1	TRBJ2-5	15	CAISDKGQTQETQYF	TGTGCCATCAGCGACAAGGGACAGACCCAAGAGACCCAGTACTTC
TRBV6-5	NA	TRBD1	TRBJ1-2	13	CASSPTPGQGNTF	TGTGCCAGCAGCCCCACCCCGGGACAGGGGAACACCTTC
TRBV9	few	NA	TRBJ2-1	14	CASSVGPTDNEQFF	TGTGCCAGCAGCGTAGGCCCAACGGACAATGAGCAGTTCTTC
TRBV9	NA	NA	TRBJ2-5	14	CASSGSGDQETQYF	TGTGCCAGCAGCGGATCGGGGGACCAAGAGACCCAGTACTTC
TRBV5-1	NA	TRBD2	TRBJ2-3	14	CASMGLAGTDTQYF	TGCGCCAGCATGGGGCTAGCGGGTACAGATACGCAGTATTTT
TRBV20-1	NA	TRBD2	TRBJ2-5	15	CSAPGLAGFQETQYF	TGCAGTGCCCCAGGACTAGCGGGGTTCCAAGAGACCCAGTACTTC
TRBV7-2	few	NA	TRBJ2-5	12	CASSLEARTQYF	TGTGCCAGCAGCTTAGAGGCGAGGACCCAGTACTTC
TRBV29-1	few	NA	TRBJ1-1	14	CSVDGGAMNTEAFF	TGCAGCGTTGACGGTGGGGCTATGAACACTGAAGCTTTCTTT
TRBV6-5	NA	NA	TRBJ2-7	15	CASSSQLDGPYEQYF	TGTGCCAGCAGTTCTCAGCTTGACGGTCCCTACGAGCAGTACTTC
TRBV5-1	NA	TRBD1	TRBJ2-7	15	CASSLTGAPSYEQYF	TGCGCCAGCAGCTTGACAGGGGCACCCTCCTACGAGCAGTACTTC
TRBV4-1	NA	NA	TRBJ2-3	17	CASSQDRQGLSTDTQYF	TGCGCCAGCAGCCAAGATCGGCAGGGTCTGAGCACAGATACGCAGTATTTT
TRBV4-2	few	TRBD1	TRBJ2-4	16	CASSSSAGTGLNIQYF	TGTGCCAGCAGCTCCTCGGCCGGGACAGGACTAAACATTCAGTACTTC
TRBV11-2	few	TRBD1	TRBJ2-6	19	CASRIRLVQGYSGANVLTF	TGTGCCAGCAGGATCCGTTTGGTACAGGGGTACTCTGGGGCCAACGTCCTGACTTTC
TRBV5-1	NA	NA	TRBJ1-1	14	CASSLGGTSTEAFF	TGCGCCAGCAGCTTGGGGGGGACGTCGACTGAAGCTTTCTTT
TRBV7-9	NA	TRBD1	TRBJ1-2	15	CASRSGTGTFYGYTF	TGTGCCAGCAGGTCCGGGACAGGAACCTTCTATGGCTACACCTTC
TRBV4-2	NA	NA	TRBJ2-7	13	CASSPGSNCEQYF	TGTGCCAGCAGCCCCGGCAGTAACTGCGAGCAGTACTTC
TRBV29-1	NA	NA	TRBJ1-2	15	CSVEDRRSASGGYTF	TGCAGCGTTGAAGATCGGCGCAGCGCGTCAGGGGGCTACACCTTC
TRBV12-3/TRBV12-4	few	NA	TRBJ1-3	14	CASSFGGIGNTIYF	TGTGCCAGCAGTTTTGGCGGTATAGGAAACACCATATATTTT
TRBV6-5	NA	TRBD1	TRBJ1-5	17	CASSYNRFTGDAQPQHF	TGTGCCAGCAGTTACAATCGATTTACAGGGGACGCTCAGCCCCAGCATTTT
TRBV5-1	NA	NA	TRBJ2-7	15	CASSLAPAGGNEQYF	TGCGCCAGCAGCTTGGCCCCCGCAGGGGGGAACGAGCAGTACTTC
TRBV7-9	few	NA	TRBJ2-3	13	CASSPVLSDTQYF	TGTGCCAGCAGCCCGGTTTTGTCAGATACGCAGTATTTT
TRBV5-8	few	NA	TRBJ2-1	12	CASSLRSYGQFF	TGTGCCAGCAGCTTGAGGAGTTACGGGCAGTTCTTC
TRBV5-1	NA	TRBD1	TRBJ1-4	14	CASRPGTGKEKLFF	TGCGCCAGCAGACCCGGGACAGGGAAAGAAAAACTGTTTTTT
TRBV30	NA	NA	TRBJ1-1	13	CAWSPILNTEAFF	TGTGCCTGGAGTCCAATCCTAAACACTGAAGCTTTCTTT
TRBV7-2	NA	NA	TRBJ1-5	15	CASSLTGHSNQPQHF	TGTGCCAGCAGCCTAACAGGTCATAGCAATCAGCCCCAGCATTTT
TRBV7-2	NA	NA	TRBJ1-2	14	CASSYASDDYGYTF	TGTGCCAGCAGCTATGCGTCGGATGACTATGGCTACACCTTC
TRBV20-1	few	NA	TRBJ2-1	14	CSARDRIERNEQFF	TGCAGTGCTAGAGACCGCATAGAACGGAATGAGCAGTTCTTC
TRBV5-1	NA	TRBD1	TRBJ2-3	16	CASSHTGGRGTDTQYF	TGCGCCAGCAGTCATACAGGGGGCCGCGGCACAGATACGCAGTATTTT
TRBV7-2	NA	NA	TRBJ2-5	13	CASSLTPLETQYF	TGTGCCAGCAGCTTAACGCCCTTAGAGACCCAGTACTTC
TRBV12-3/TRBV12-4	NA	TRBD1	TRBJ2-1	15	CASSLTGVTYNEQFF	TGTGCCAGCAGCTTGACAGGGGTGACCTACAATGAGCAGTTCTTC
TRBV12-3/TRBV12-4	NA	TRBD2	TRBJ2-2	17	CASSLGGGTRYAGELFF	TGTGCCAGCAGTTTAGGAGGCGGGACTAGGTACGCCGGGGAGCTGTTTTTT
TRBV29-1	NA	TRBD1	TRBJ2-2	14	CSVVRQGSTGELFF	TGCAGCGTTGTGCGACAGGGTAGCACCGGGGAGCTGTTTTTT
TRBV20-1	NA	TRBD2	TRBJ2-3	16	CSARDREGGPTDTQYF	TGCAGTGCTAGAGATCGGGAGGGGGGCCCCACAGATACGCAGTATTTT
TRBV5-1	few	NA	TRBJ2-1	15	CASSLAVGRHNEQFF	TGCGCCAGCAGCTTGGCCGTCGGGCGACACAATGAGCAGTTCTTC
TRBV5-5	few	NA	TRBJ2-3	16	CASSLGPRGYTDTQYF	TGTGCCAGCAGCTTGGGGCCTAGGGGTTACACAGATACGCAGTATTTT
TRBV6-5	few	NA	TRBJ2-1	15	CASSLRTLAYNEQFF	TGTGCCAGCAGTTTACGGACGTTGGCTTACAATGAGCAGTTCTTC
TRBV20-1	few	NA	TRBJ2-5	13	CSARRRGKETQYF	TGCAGTGCTAGAAGGCGGGGTAAAGAGACCCAGTACTTC
TRBV12-3/TRBV12-4	NA	NA	TRBJ2-7	13	CASSGGAIYEQYF	TGTGCCAGCTCAGGGGGGGCGATCTACGAGCAGTACTTC
TRBV7-8	NA	NA	TRBJ2-1	18	CASSFSPTRGSSYNEQFF	TGTGCCAGCAGCTTCTCACCCACACGGGGGAGCTCCTACAATGAGCAGTTCTTC
TRBV10-3	few	NA	TRBJ2-7	18	CAISGSKGTAKPRPEQYF	TGTGCCATCAGTGGTTCCAAGGGGACGGCCAAACCACGTCCCGAGCAGTACTTC
TRBV20-1	many	TRBD2	TRBJ2-1	12	CSASTSGGEQFF	TGCAGTGCATCGACTAGCGGGGGAGAGCAGTTCTTC
TRBV15	few	NA	TRBJ2-2	14	CATSRQGYTGELFF	TGTGCCACCAGCAGACAGGGGTACACCGGGGAGCTGTTTTTT
TRBV28	NA	NA	TRBJ1-3	14	CASSPGQQRNTIYF	TGTGCCAGCAGTCCCGGCCAGCAGAGAAACACCATATATTTT
TRBV27	few	NA	TRBJ2-6	15	CASTEWGSGANVLTF	TGTGCCAGCACCGAATGGGGCTCTGGGGCCAACGTCCTGACTTTC
TRBV20-1	NA	NA	TRBJ2-3	13	CSADHEITDTQYF	TGCAGTGCAGACCACGAAATCACAGATACGCAGTATTTT
TRBV6-5	NA	NA	TRBJ1-4	14	CASSYSTGMEKLFF	TGTGCCAGCAGTTACTCGACCGGGATGGAAAAACTGTTTTTT